This is a list of T cell receptor beta chains from one sample in a study of blood T cell repertoires in COVID-19. Clones were read by immunoSEQ multiplex PCR, and TCRdb kept only the in-frame ones, dropping some. Of 140,000 to 150,000 clones detected, 80% to 90% appear once; the ten largest clones hold around 3%. Sequencing used peripheral blood. Receptors originate from a man aged 55 to 70 with active or convalescent COVID-19. The CDR3 runs from the conserved cysteine through the conserved F or W. Fields, in order: V gene, D gene, clone size, J gene, CDR3 DNA, CDR3 protein. D genes are given only for firm matches. A clone size is listed for some rows: how often the clone was seen (once, few, many), or a class if it is expanded.

TRBV6-6	NA	NA	TRBJ2-1	TGTGCCAGCACCTCCGAGCGGGCCTCCTACAATGAGCAGTTCTTC	CASTSERASYNEQFF
TRBV7-3	NA	NA	TRBJ1-1	TGTGCCAGCAGCTCAGGGCGTATCTCCACTGAAGCTTTCTTT	CASSSGRISTEAFF
TRBV6-5	TRBD1	once	TRBJ1-2	TGTGCCAGCACCTACTCCGGGACAGGGCTCCACTATGGCTACACCTTC	CASTYSGTGLHYGYTF
TRBV7-6	TRBD2	NA	TRBJ2-3	TGTGCCAGCAGCAAAGGACTAGCGGGGGGGACAGATACGCAGTATTTT	CASSKGLAGGTDTQYF
TRBV6-5	TRBD1	NA	TRBJ1-6	TGTGCCAGCAAGGGACAGGGCAGGCCACCCCTCCACTTT	CASKGQGRPPLHF
TRBV7-3	TRBD1	NA	TRBJ1-5	TGTGCCAGCAGCTTATCACAGGGGGCTGCTCAGCCCCAGCATTTT	CASSLSQGAAQPQHF
TRBV5-1	TRBD2	few	TRBJ2-3	TGCGCCAGCAGCGGCGGACTAGCCACAGATACGCAGTATTTT	CASSGGLATDTQYF
TRBV29-1	NA	NA	TRBJ1-2	TGCAGCGGAGACAGGCTTGGCTATGGCTACACCTTC	CSGDRLGYGYTF
TRBV29-1	NA	NA	TRBJ2-5	TGCAGCGTCGGGGACTCCAGGGAGACCCAGTACTTC	CSVGDSRETQYF
TRBV6-8	TRBD1	NA	TRBJ2-2	TGTGCCAGCACTGAAAGGGACAGGCTCACCGGGGAGCTGTTTTTT	CASTERDRLTGELFF
TRBV5-1	NA	NA	TRBJ1-1	TGCGCCAGCAGCTTGGGCGGCAGCAGTGCTCCGAACACTGAAGCTTTCTTT	CASSLGGSSAPNTEAFF
TRBV5-1	TRBD1	once	TRBJ2-1	TGCGCCAGCAGCTCGGGACAGACCTCCTACAATGAGCAGTTCTTC	CASSSGQTSYNEQFF
TRBV4-1	TRBD1	NA	TRBJ2-7	TGCGCCAGCAGCCAAGTGCTTGGGACAGGTTCCTACGAGCAGTACTTC	CASSQVLGTGSYEQYF
TRBV4-3	TRBD2	NA	TRBJ2-3	TGCGCCAGCAGCGCCGGGACTAGCGGGGGGCGAAGCACAGATACGCAGTATTTT	CASSAGTSGGRSTDTQYF
TRBV4-1	NA	NA	TRBJ2-5	TGCGCCAGCAGCCAAGAAGGAGGGGGCGGAGAGACCCAGTACTTC	CASSQEGGGGETQYF
TRBV28	NA	NA	TRBJ1-2	TGTGCCAGCAGTTTATTAGGGGCCTATGGCTACACCTTC	CASSLLGAYGYTF
TRBV29-1	TRBD1	few	TRBJ1-5	TGCAGCGTCGCCACAGGGGTAGGGCAGCCCCAGCATTTT	CSVATGVGQPQHF
TRBV28	NA	NA	TRBJ1-1	TGTGCCAGCAGTTTAATAAGGACAGCAGCTTTCTTT	CASSLIRTAAFF
TRBV13	TRBD1	NA	TRBJ1-2	TGTGCCAGCAGCCGGGACAGCCTCGAATTTAACTATGGCTACACCTTC	CASSRDSLEFNYGYTF
TRBV18	TRBD1	NA	TRBJ1-3	TGTGCCAGCTCCCCCGGACAGGTCCCTGGAAACACCATATATTTT	CASSPGQVPGNTIYF
TRBV4-1	NA	NA	TRBJ1-1	TGCGCCAGCAGCCAAGACGGGAGCATGAACACTGAAGCTTTCTTT	CASSQDGSMNTEAFF
TRBV2	NA	NA	TRBJ1-2	TGTGCCAGCAGTGGGCGGGACTATGGCTACACCTTC	CASSGRDYGYTF
TRBV24-1	TRBD2	NA	TRBJ2-1	TGTGCCACCAGTGATTTGGCCCCTAGCGGGAGCTCCTACAATGAGCAGTTCTTC	CATSDLAPSGSSYNEQFF
TRBV18	NA	NA	TRBJ2-1	TGTGCCAGCTCACCACCGTCGGTGGATGAGCAGTTCTTC	CASSPPSVDEQFF
TRBV4-2	TRBD1	NA	TRBJ1-3	TGTGCCAGCAGCCAGGGGGACAGGGAGTCTGGAAACACCATATATTTT	CASSQGDRESGNTIYF
TRBV15	NA	NA	TRBJ2-7	TGTGCCACCAGACCAGGGACTTACCCGGAGCAGTACTTC	CATRPGTYPEQYF
TRBV25-1	TRBD2	once	TRBJ2-2	TGTGCCAGCAGGGGGGAGGGCCCAACGAACACCGGGGAGCTGTTTTTT	CASRGEGPTNTGELFF
TRBV10-3	NA	NA	TRBJ1-3	TGTGCCATCAGTGAGTCTCAGGGGCCTGGAAACACCATATATTTT	CAISESQGPGNTIYF
TRBV7-6	NA	NA	TRBJ1-3	TGTGCCAGCAGCACCCAACCGAGCTCTGGAAACACCATATATTTT	CASSTQPSSGNTIYF
TRBV28	NA	NA	TRBJ1-6	TGTGCCAGCACCAATTATTCACCCCTCCACTTT	CASTNYSPLHF
TRBV10-3	NA	NA	TRBJ2-3	TGTGCCATCAGCCCAAGACCCGGAGTGGATACGCAGTATTTT	CAISPRPGVDTQYF
TRBV7-2	NA	NA	TRBJ2-3	TGTGCCAGCAGCTTAGAAGGTAGCTCCGGTACGCAGTATTTT	CASSLEGSSGTQYF
TRBV6-2/TRBV6-3	NA	NA	TRBJ1-5	TGTGCCAGCAGTTACGTGGCGGGTACTCAGCCCCAGCATTTT	CASSYVAGTQPQHF
TRBV12-3/TRBV12-4	NA	NA	TRBJ1-1	TGTGCCAGCAGTTTATACTTTGGTGAAGCTTTCTTT	CASSLYFGEAFF
TRBV7-2	NA	once	TRBJ2-7	TGTGCCAGCAGCCAAACCCAGGGGTGGTACGAGCAGTACTTC	CASSQTQGWYEQYF
TRBV11-3	TRBD1	NA	TRBJ2-3	TGTGCCAGCAGCCCCCAGGGGGCTACAGATACGCAGTATTTT	CASSPQGATDTQYF
TRBV2	NA	once	TRBJ2-3	TGTGCCAGCAGTGATCCCGGGGGCAGGGGGGGCACAGATACGCAGTATTTT	CASSDPGGRGGTDTQYF
TRBV7-2	NA	NA	TRBJ1-6	TGTGCCAGCAGAGAAGACGGAGCAAACTATAATTCACCCCTCCACTTT	CASREDGANYNSPLHF
TRBV5-5	NA	NA	TRBJ2-2	TGTGCCAGCAGCCCCCGGACTCGGAACACCGGGGAGCTGTTTTTT	CASSPRTRNTGELFF
TRBV2	TRBD1	NA	TRBJ2-7	TGTGCCAGCAAAAGTACAGGGGGCAATTCCTACGAGCAGTACTTC	CASKSTGGNSYEQYF
TRBV7-2	NA	NA	TRBJ1-3	TGTGCCAGCAGCTTAGTAGGCACAGGCTCTGGAAACACCATATATTTT	CASSLVGTGSGNTIYF
TRBV6-2/TRBV6-3	TRBD1	NA	TRBJ1-4	TGTGCCAGCAGTTCCCCACAGGGGTTTAATGAAAAACTGTTTTTT	CASSSPQGFNEKLFF
TRBV2	NA	once	TRBJ1-3	TGTGCCAGCAGGGCAACAGGGAGCTCTGGAAACACCATATATTTT	CASRATGSSGNTIYF
TRBV7-8	TRBD1	NA	TRBJ1-2	TGTGCCAGCAGCCCCGACCCCCAGGGGGCTAACTATGGCTACACCTTC	CASSPDPQGANYGYTF
TRBV3-1/TRBV3-2	NA	NA	TRBJ2-7	TGTGCCAGCAGCCCTGACAGGCACTACTCCTACGAGCAGTACTTC	CASSPDRHYSYEQYF
TRBV7-9	NA	NA	TRBJ1-3	TGTGCCAGCAGCTTAATAACAGGCCCTACCACCATATATTTT	CASSLITGPTTIYF
TRBV7-3	TRBD2	NA	TRBJ2-2	TGTGCCAGCAGCTTTCTAGGCGGGAGCACCGGGGAGCTGTTTTTT	CASSFLGGSTGELFF
TRBV6-2/TRBV6-3	NA	NA	TRBJ2-3	TGTGCCAGCAGCCCGACAGGAGATACGCAGTATTTT	CASSPTGDTQYF
TRBV7-2	TRBD1	NA	TRBJ2-5	TGTGCCAGCAGCTTAGTCGCGAGGACAGGTCGGACCCAGTACTTC	CASSLVARTGRTQYF
TRBV6-2/TRBV6-3	NA	NA	TRBJ1-1	TGTGCCAGCAGTTATGGGGAGCCCTCTGAAGCTTTCTTT	CASSYGEPSEAFF
TRBV2	TRBD1	NA	TRBJ1-5	TGTGCCAGCAGTAAACAGGGGGGCAATCAGCCCCAGCATTTT	CASSKQGGNQPQHF
TRBV18	TRBD1	NA	TRBJ2-5	TGTGCCAGCTCATTGACAGGGGGCCTGGGGGAGACCCAGTACTTC	CASSLTGGLGETQYF
TRBV10-3	NA	NA	TRBJ2-7	TGTGCCATCAGTGAGTCGAGGTACGAGCAGTACTTC	CAISESRYEQYF
TRBV2	TRBD2	NA	TRBJ2-5	TGTGCCAGCAGTGCCCAGCGGGGCCAAGAGACCCAGTACTTC	CASSAQRGQETQYF
TRBV5-1	TRBD2	NA	TRBJ2-7	TGCGCCAGCAGCTTGGCAGTAGCGGGAGAGGGCGAGCAGTACTTC	CASSLAVAGEGEQYF
TRBV28	NA	NA	TRBJ1-2	TGTGCCAGCAGTCCCCCCCAGGGGAACTATGGCTACACCTTC	CASSPPQGNYGYTF
TRBV19	TRBD1	NA	TRBJ2-1	TGTGCCAGTAGTATAGTCGGGCAGGGGGCGGGCAATGAGCAGTTCTTC	CASSIVGQGAGNEQFF
TRBV6-2/TRBV6-3	NA	NA	TRBJ2-3	TGTGCCAGCAGTTATTGGGGAGCAGGCAACACAGATACGCAGTATTTT	CASSYWGAGNTDTQYF
TRBV9	NA	NA	TRBJ2-2	TGTGCCAGCAGCTTCCTAGGGACTGGAAGCACCGGGGAGCTGTTTTTT	CASSFLGTGSTGELFF